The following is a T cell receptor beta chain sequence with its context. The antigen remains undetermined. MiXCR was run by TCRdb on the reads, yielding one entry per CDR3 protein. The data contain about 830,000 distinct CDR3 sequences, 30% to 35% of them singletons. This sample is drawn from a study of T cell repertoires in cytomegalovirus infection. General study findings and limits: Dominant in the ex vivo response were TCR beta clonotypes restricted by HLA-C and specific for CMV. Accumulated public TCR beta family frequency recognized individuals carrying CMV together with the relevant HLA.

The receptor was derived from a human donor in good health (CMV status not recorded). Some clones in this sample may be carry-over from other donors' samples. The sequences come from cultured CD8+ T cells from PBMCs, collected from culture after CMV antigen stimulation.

CDR3: CASSYGRGLAGGNHNEQFF. The CDR3 DNA reads as TGTGCCAGCAGTTACGGTCGGGGCTTAGCGGGGGGGAACCACAATGAGCAGTTCTTC. The rearrangement links TRBV6-5 to TRBJ2-1; 11 bases are shared with TRBD2. This CDR3 region has 19 residues. Germline-derived CDR1 and CDR2 are MNHEY and SVGAGI. Germline trimming cut 2 bases from V and 5 bases from J; bases unmatched to any gene: 14.